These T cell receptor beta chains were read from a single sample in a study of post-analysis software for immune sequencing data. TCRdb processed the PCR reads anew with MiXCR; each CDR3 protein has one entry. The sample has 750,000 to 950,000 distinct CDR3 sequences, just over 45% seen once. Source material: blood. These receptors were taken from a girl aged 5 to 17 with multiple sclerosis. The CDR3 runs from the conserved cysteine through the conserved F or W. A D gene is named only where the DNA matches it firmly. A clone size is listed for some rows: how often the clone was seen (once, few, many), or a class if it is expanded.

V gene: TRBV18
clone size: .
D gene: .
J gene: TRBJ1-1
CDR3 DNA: TGTGCCAGCTCACCGTTTCCAGGTACTAACACTGAAGCTTTCTTT
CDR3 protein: CASSPFPGTNTEAFF

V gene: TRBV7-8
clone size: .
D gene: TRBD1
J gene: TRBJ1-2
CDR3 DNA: TGTGCCAGCAGCTTAGGGGCCCCGGGACAGGGGGCGAACTATGGCTACACCTTC
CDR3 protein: CASSLGAPGQGANYGYTF

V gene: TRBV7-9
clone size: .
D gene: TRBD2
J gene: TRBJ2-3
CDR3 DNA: TGTGCCAGCAGCCCTAATTGGGGACTAAACACAGATACGCAGTATTTT
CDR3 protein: CASSPNWGLNTDTQYF

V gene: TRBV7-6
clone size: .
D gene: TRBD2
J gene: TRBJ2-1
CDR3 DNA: TGTGCCAGCAGCCCTGTAGCGGGAGGGCCCACCAATGAGCAGTTCTTC
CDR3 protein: CASSPVAGGPTNEQFF

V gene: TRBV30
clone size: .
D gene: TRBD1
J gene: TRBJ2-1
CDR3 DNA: TGTGCCTGGAGTGTGGGGACAGGGAATGAGCAGTTCTTC
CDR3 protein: CAWSVGTGNEQFF

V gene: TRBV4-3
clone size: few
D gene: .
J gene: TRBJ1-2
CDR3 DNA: TGCGCCAGCAGCCAGGGCACAGGGCTTGGTGGCTACACCTTC
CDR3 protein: CASSQGTGLGGYTF

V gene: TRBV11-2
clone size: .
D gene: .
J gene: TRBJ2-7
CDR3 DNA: TGTGCCAGCAGCTTAGATCGGTGGGAGCAGTACTTC
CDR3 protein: CASSLDRWEQYF

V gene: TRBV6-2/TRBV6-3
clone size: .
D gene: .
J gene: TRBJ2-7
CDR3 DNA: TGTGCCAGCGTGGTTCGCGGGGCCGCCTCCTACGAGCAGTACTTC
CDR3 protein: CASVVRGAASYEQYF

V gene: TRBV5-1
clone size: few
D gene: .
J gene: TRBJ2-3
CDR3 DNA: TGCGCCAGCAGCTTGTTGGACAGTTTCTCAGATACGCAGTATTTT
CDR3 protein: CASSLLDSFSDTQYF

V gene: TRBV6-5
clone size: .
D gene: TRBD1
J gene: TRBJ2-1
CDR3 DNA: TGTGCCAGCAGTACCGGGACAGGGAACAATGAGCAGTTCTTC
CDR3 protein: CASSTGTGNNEQFF

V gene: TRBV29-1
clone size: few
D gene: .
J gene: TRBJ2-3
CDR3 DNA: TGCAACGTTGAGACAGGCACAGATACGCAGTATTTT
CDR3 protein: CNVETGTDTQYF

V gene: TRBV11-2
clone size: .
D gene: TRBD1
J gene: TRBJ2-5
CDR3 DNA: TGTGCCAGCAGCTTGATCCCAATGGGACAGGCCTTAGGGGACCAGTACTTC
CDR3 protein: CASSLIPMGQALGDQYF

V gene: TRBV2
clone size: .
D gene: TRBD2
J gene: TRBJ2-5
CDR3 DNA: TGTGCCAGCAGTGAAGCCCGGCTAGCGGGAGAAGGAGAGACCCAGTACTTC
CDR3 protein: CASSEARLAGEGETQYF

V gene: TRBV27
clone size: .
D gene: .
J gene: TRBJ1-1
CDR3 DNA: TGTGCCAGCAGTTTATCGGGCAGGGGAACTGAAGCTTTCTTT
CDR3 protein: CASSLSGRGTEAFF

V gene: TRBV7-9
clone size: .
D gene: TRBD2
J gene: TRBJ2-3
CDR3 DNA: TGTGCCAGCAGCAGTCTGACTAGCAGTAGCACAGATACGCAGTATTTT
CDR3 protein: CASSSLTSSSTDTQYF

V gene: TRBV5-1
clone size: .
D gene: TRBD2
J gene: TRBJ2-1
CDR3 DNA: TGCGCCAGCAGCTTGTCGGGGACTAGCGGACATGAGCAGTTCTTC
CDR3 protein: CASSLSGTSGHEQFF

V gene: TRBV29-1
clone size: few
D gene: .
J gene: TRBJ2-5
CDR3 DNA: TGCAGCGTTGAAGGATGGGACGGAGGGGAGACCCAGTACTTC
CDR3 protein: CSVEGWDGGETQYF

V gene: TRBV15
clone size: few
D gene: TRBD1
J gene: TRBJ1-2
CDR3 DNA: TGTGCCACCAGCAGGACAGGGGCGAGCAGAATTTTTGGCTACACCTTC
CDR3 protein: CATSRTGASRIFGYTF

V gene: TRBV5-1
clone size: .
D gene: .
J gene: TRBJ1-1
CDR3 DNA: TGCGCCAGCAGCTTGGATAGCTCCAACACTGAAGCTTTCTTT
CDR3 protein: CASSLDSSNTEAFF

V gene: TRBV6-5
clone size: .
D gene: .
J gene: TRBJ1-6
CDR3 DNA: TGTGCCAGCAGAAACAGGGTCTATAATTCACCCCTCCACTTT
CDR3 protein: CASRNRVYNSPLHF

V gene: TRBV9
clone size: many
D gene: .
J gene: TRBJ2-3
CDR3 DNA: TGTGCCAGCAGCGACCGATGGGGCGCAGATACGCAGTATTTT
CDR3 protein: CASSDRWGADTQYF

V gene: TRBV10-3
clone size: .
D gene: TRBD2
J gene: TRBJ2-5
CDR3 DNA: TGTGCCATCACCCCGACTAGCGGGAGGAATGAGCAGTACTTC
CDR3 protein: CAITPTSGRNEQYF

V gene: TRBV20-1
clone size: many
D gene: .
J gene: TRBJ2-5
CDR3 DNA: TGCAGTGCTAGAGAGGGGGGGCTGGGGACCCAGTACTTC
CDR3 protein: CSAREGGLGTQYF

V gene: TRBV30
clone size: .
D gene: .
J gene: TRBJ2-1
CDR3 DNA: TGTGCCTCCCACGGCGAGGGGATGTCCTACAATGAGCAGTTCTTC
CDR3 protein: CASHGEGMSYNEQFF

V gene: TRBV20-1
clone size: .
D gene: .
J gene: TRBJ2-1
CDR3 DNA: TGCAGTGCCGCTACTTCGGCCCCCTACAATGAGCAGTTCTTC
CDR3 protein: CSAATSAPYNEQFF

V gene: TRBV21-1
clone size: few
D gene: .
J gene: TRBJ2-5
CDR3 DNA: TGTGCCACCCCGTGTGGGGAGCAAGAGACCCAGTACTTC
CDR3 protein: CATPCGEQETQYF

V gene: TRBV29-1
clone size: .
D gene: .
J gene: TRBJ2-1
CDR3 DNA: TGCAGCGTTGAAGGCTGGGGGAATGAGCAGTTCTTC
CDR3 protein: CSVEGWGNEQFF

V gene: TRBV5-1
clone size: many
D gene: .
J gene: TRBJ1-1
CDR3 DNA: TGCGCCAGCAGCTTGGGAACTCCAGGGGAACACACTGAAGCTTTCTTT
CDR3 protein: CASSLGTPGEHTEAFF

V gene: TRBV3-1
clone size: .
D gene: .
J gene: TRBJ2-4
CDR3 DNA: TGTGCCAGCAGCCAAGACGATGACACTTATAGGGCCAAAAACATTCAGTACTTC
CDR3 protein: CASSQDDDTYRAKNIQYF

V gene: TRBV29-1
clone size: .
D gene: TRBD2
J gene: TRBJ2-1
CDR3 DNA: TGCAGCACAACGGGGGGGCAGGGATCGGGCCATGAGCAGTTCTTC
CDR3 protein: CSTTGGQGSGHEQFF

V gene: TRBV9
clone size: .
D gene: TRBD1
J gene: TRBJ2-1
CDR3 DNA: TGTGCCAGCAGCGTAGCCGGGACAGACAACAATGAGCAGTTCTTC
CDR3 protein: CASSVAGTDNNEQFF

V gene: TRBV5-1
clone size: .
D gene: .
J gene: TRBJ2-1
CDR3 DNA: TGCGCCAGCAGCTTTTCAATGCTAGTCAATGAGCAGTTCTTC
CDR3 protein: CASSFSMLVNEQFF

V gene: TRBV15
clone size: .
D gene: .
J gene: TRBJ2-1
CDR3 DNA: TGTGCCACCAGCAGCCATAGCGCAAGCTCCTACAATGAGCAGTTCTTC
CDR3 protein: CATSSHSASSYNEQFF

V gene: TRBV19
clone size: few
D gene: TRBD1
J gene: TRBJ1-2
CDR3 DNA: TGTGCCAGTAGTCCTGAGACAGGGAAGTTCTATGGCTACACCTTC
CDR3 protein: CASSPETGKFYGYTF

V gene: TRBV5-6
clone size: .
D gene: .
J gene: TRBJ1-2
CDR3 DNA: TGTGCCAGCAGCTCATGGGGGCAGGGCTATGGCTACACCTTC
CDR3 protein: CASSSWGQGYGYTF

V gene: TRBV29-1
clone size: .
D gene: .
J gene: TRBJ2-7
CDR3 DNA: TGCAGCGTTGGGGGCAGTGACGAGCAGTACTTC
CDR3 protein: CSVGGSDEQYF

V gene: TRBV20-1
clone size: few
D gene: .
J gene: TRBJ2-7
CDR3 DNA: TGCAGTGCTAGCCCTAGCGTTACCTACGAGCAGTACTTC
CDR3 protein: CSASPSVTYEQYF

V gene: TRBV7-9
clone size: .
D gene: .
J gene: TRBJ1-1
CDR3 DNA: TGTGCCAGCAGCTTAGGGCACTTAGAAGCTTTCTTT
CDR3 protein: CASSLGHLEAFF

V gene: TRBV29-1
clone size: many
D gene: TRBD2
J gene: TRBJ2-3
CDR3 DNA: TGCAGCGTTGGGGGCGGACTAGCGGGAGGCCCAGATACGCAGTATTTT
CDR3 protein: CSVGGGLAGGPDTQYF

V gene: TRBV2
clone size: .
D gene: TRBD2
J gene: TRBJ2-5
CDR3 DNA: TGTGCCAGCAGTGAAATGAGGGCTAGCGGGAGTCAAGAGACCCAGTACTTC
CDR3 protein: CASSEMRASGSQETQYF

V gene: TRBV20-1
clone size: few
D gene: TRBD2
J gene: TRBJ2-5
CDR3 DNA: TGCAGTGCTATCTCCACCGGGGTGGCGGGAGGGGGTGAGACCCAGTACTTC
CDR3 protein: CSAISTGVAGGGETQYF

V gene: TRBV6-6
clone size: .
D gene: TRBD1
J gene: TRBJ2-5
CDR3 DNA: TGTGCCAGCAGTTACTGGGGACAGGGGGCCCAAGAGACCCAGTACTTC
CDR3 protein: CASSYWGQGAQETQYF

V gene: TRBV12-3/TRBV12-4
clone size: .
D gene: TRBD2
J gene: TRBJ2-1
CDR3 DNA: TGTGCCAGCAGTCCCCCGACTAGCGCCTACAATGAGCAGTTCTTC
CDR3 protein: CASSPPTSAYNEQFF

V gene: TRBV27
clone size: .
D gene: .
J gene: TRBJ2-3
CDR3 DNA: TGTGCCAGCAGTTTAAGTCCAGCCCCTATTACAGATACGCAGTATTTT
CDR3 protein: CASSLSPAPITDTQYF

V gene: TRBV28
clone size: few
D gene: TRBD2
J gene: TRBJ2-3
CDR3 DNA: TGTGCCAGCAGTTTCATGGGACTAGCGGGAGAGCACCCTAGCACAGATACGCAGTATTTT
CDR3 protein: CASSFMGLAGEHPSTDTQYF

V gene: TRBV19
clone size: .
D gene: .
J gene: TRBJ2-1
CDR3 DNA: TGTGCCAGTAGTAGGTCGTACGGTGACAATGAGCAGTTCTTC
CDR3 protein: CASSRSYGDNEQFF

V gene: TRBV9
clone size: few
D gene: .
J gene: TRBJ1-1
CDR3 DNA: TGTGCCAGCAGCGTAGGGGGGGCGTCACGCACTGAAGCTTTCTTT
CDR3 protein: CASSVGGASRTEAFF

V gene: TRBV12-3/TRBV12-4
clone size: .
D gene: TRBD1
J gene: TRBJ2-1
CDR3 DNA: TGTGCCAGCACCTCGGGGGACAGGGGGCATGAGCAGTTCTTC
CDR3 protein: CASTSGDRGHEQFF